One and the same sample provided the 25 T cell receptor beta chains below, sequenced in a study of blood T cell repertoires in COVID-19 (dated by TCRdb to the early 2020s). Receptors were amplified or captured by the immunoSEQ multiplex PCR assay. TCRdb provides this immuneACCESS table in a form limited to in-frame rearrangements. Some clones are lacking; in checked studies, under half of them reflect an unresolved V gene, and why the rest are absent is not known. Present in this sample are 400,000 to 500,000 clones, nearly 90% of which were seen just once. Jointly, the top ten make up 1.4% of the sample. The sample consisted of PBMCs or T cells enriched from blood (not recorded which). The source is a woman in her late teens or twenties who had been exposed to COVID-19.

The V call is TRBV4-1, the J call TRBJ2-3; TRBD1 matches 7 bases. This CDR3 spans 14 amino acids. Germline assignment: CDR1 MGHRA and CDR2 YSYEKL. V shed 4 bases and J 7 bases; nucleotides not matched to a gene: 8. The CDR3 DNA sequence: TGCGCCAGCAGCCCCCGGGACAGAGGGTATACGCAGTATTTT. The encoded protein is CASSPRDRGYTQYF.

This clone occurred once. As DNA, the CDR3 is TGTGCCAGCAGCGTAGCAGGGGGCGTGGAGACCCAGTACTTC. Encoded protein: CASSVAGGVETQYF. This sequence joins TRBV9 and TRBJ2-5, with 8 nucleotides matching TRBD1. There are 14 residues in the CDR3. V lost 0 bases, J lost 5 bases, and 3 bases stayed unmatched. In germline, CDR1 is SGDLS, CDR2 YYNGEE.

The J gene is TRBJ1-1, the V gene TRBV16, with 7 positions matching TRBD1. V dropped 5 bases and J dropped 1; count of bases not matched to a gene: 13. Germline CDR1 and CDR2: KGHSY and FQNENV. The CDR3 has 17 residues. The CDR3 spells CASSTDRRTTRNTEAFF. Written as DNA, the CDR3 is TGTGCCAGCAGCACGGACAGGAGAACCACTAGGAACACTGAAGCTTTCTTT.

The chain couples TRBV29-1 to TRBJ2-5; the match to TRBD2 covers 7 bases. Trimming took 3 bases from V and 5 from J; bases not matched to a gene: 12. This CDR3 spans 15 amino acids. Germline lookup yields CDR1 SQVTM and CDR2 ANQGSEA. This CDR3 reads CSVDNPSGSVETQYF. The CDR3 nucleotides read TGCAGCGTTGATAATCCTAGCGGTTCGGTGGAGACCCAGTACTTC.

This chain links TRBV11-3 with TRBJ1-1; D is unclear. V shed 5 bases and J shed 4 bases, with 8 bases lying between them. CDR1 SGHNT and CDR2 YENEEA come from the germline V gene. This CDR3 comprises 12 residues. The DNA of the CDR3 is TGTGCCAGCAGCGAGGGAGGCACTGAAGCTTTCTTT. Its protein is CASSEGGTEAFF.

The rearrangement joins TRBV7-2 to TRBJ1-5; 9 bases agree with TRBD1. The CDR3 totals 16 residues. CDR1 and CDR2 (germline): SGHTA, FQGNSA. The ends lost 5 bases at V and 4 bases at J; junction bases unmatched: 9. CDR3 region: CASSPEDRGPNQPQHF. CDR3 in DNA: TGTGCCAGCAGCCCGGAGGACAGGGGACCAAATCAGCCCCAGCATTTT.

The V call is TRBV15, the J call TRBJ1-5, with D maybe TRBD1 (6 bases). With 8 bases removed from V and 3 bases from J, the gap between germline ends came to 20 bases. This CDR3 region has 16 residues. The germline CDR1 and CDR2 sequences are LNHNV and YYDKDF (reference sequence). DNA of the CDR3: TGTGCCACCCCCCAGCCTTGGGGGCCCCCCAATCAGCCCCAGCATTTT. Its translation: CATPQPWGPPNQPQHF.

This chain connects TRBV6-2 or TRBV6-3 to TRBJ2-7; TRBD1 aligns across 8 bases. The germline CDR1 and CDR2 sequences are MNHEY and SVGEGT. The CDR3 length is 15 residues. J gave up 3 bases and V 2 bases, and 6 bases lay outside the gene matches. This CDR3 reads CASSYEDRANYEQYF. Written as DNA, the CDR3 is TGTGCCAGCAGTTACGAGGACAGGGCTAACTACGAGCAGTACTTC.

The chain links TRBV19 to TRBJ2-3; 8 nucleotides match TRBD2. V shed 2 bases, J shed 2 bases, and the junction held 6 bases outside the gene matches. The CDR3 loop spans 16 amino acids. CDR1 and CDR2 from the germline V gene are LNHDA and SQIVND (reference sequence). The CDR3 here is CASSILVSGITDTQYF. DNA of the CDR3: TGTGCCAGTAGTATACTGGTTAGCGGGATCACAGATACGCAGTATTTT.

The CDR3 reads CASRRTGGYEQYF. As DNA, the CDR3 is TGCGCCAGCAGAAGGACAGGGGGCTACGAGCAGTACTTC. J is TRBJ2-7 and V is TRBV5-1; 10 nucleotides match TRBD1. Germline CDR1 SGHRS, CDR2 YFSETQ. This CDR3 contains 13 residues. Unmatched junction bases numbered 2, after V lost 5 bases and J lost 3 bases.

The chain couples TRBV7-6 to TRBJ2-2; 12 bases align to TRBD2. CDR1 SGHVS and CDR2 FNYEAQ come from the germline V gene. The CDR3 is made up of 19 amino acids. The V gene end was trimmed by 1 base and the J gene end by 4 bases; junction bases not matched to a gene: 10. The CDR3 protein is CASSLEATSGGRITGELFF. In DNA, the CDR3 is TGTGCCAGCAGCTTAGAGGCGACTAGCGGGGGTAGGATCACCGGGGAGCTGTTTTTT. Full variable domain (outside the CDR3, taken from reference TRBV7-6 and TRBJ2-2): GAGVSQSPRYKVTKRGQDVALRCDPISGHVSLYWYRQALGQGPEFLTYFNYEAQQDKSGLPNDRFSAERPEGSISTLTIQRTEQRDSAMYRCASSLEATSGGRITGELFFGEGSRLTVL.

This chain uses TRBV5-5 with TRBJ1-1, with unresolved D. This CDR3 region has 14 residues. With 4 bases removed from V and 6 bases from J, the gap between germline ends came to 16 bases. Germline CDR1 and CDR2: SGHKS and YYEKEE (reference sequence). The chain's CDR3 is CASSPEALYAEAFF. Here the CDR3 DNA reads TGTGCCAGCAGCCCCGAGGCACTTTACGCTGAAGCTTTCTTT.

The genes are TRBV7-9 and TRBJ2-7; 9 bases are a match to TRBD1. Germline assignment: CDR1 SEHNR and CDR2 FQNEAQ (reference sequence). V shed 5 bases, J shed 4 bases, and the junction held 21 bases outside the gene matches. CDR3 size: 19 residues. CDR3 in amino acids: CASSPTQDRGGGWLYEQYF. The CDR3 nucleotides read TGTGCCAGCAGCCCAACTCAGGACAGGGGAGGTGGGTGGCTATACGAGCAGTACTTC. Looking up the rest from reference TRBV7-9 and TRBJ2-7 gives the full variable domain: DTGVSQNPRHKITKRGQNVTFRCDPISEHNRLYWYRQTLGQGPEFLTYFQNEAQLEKSRLLSDRFSAERPKGSFSTLEIQRTEQGDSAMYLCASSPTQDRGGGWLYEQYFGPGTRLTVT.

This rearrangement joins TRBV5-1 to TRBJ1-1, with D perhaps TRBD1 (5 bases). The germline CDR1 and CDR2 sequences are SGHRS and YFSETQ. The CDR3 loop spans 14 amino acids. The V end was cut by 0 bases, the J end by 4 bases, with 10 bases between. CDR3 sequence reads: CASSLGGEGTEAFF. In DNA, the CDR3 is TGCGCCAGCAGCTTGGGAGGGGAGGGCACTGAAGCTTTCTTT.

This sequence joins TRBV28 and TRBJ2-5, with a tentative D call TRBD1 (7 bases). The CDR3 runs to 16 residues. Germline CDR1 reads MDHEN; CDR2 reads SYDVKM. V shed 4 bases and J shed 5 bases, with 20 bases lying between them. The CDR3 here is CASSSPGQRGVETQYF. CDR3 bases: TGTGCCAGCAGTTCGCCGGGACAGAGGGGGGTGGAGACCCAGTACTTC.

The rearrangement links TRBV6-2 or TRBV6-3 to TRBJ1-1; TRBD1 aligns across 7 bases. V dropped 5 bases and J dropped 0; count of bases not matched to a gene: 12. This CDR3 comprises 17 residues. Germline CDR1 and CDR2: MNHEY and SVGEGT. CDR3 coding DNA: TGTGCCAGCAGTGCGCATCTGACAGGGAGGCTGAACACTGAAGCTTTCTTT. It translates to CASSAHLTGRLNTEAFF.

As DNA, the CDR3 is TGTGCCAGCTCACCACTAGAACTAGCGGGTAACAATGAGCAGTTCTTC. Its translation is CASSPLELAGNNEQFF. The V call is TRBV18, the J call TRBJ2-1; 9 positions agree with TRBD2. This CDR3 is built from 16 residues. Germline-derived CDR1 and CDR2 are KGHSH and LQKENI. V dropped 1 base and J dropped 5; count of bases not matched to a gene: 6.

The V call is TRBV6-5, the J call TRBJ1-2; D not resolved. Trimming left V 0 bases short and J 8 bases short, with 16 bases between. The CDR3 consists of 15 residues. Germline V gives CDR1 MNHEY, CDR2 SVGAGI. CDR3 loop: CASSYSIGESGGYTF. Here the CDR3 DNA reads TGTGCCAGCAGTTACTCGATCGGGGAATCAGGAGGCTACACCTTC.

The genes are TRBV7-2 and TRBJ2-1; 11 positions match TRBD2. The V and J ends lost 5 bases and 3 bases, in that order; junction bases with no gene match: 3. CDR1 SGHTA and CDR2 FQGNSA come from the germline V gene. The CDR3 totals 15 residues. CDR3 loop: CASSPGTSGYNEQFF. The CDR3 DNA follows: TGTGCCAGCAGCCCCGGGACTAGCGGCTACAATGAGCAGTTCTTC.

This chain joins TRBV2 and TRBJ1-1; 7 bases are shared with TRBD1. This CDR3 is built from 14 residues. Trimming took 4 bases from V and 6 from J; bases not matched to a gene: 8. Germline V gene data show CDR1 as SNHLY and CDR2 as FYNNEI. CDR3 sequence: CASSVTGSHAEAFF. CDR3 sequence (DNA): TGTGCCAGCAGTGTGACAGGGTCACACGCTGAAGCTTTCTTT.

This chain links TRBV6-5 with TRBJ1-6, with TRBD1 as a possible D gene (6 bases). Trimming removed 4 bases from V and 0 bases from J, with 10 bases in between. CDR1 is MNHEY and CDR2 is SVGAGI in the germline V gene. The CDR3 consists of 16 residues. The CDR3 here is CASSLTGSSYNSPLHF. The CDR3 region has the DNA TGTGCCAGCAGTTTGACAGGCAGCTCCTATAATTCACCCCTCCACTTT.

The CDR3 coding sequence is TGTGCCAGCAGCTTAGACAGGGCTCCCAATCAGCCCCAGCATTTT. It yields the protein CASSLDRAPNQPQHF. V usage is TRBV7-2 and J usage is TRBJ1-5, with a tentative D call TRBD1 (6 bases). The CDR3 has 15 amino acids. CDR1 is SGHTA, CDR2 FQGNSA, per germline. Deletions cut 1 base from V and 3 bases from J, with 10 bases between.

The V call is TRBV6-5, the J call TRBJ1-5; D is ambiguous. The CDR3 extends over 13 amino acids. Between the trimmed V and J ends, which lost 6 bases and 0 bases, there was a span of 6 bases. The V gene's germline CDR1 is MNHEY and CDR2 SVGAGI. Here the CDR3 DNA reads TGTGCCAGCAGAATAGATAGCAATCAGCCCCAGCATTTT. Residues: CASRIDSNQPQHF.

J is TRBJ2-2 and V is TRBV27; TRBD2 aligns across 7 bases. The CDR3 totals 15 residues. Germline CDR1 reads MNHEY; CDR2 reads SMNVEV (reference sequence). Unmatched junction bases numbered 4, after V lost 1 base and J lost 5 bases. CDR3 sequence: CASSLWLGGTGELFF. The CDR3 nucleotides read TGTGCCAGCAGTTTATGGCTGGGGGGGACCGGGGAGCTGTTTTTT.

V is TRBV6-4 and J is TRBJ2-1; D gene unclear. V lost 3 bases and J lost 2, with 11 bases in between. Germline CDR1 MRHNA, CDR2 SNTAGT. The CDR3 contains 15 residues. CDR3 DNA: TGTGCCAGCAGTGAAGGAGTTTACACCTACAATGAGCAGTTCTTC. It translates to CASSEGVYTYNEQFF.